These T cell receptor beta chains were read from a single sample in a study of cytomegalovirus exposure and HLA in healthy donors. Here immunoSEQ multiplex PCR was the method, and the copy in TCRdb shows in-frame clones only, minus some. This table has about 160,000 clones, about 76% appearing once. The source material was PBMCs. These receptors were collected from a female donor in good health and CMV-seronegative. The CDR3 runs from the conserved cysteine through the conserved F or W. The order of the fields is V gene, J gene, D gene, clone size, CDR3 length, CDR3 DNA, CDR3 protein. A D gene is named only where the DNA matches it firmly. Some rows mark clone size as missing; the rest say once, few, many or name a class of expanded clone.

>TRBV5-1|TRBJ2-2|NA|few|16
TGCGCCAGCAGCCTGGAATCGGGGAGGAACACCGGGGAGCTGTTTTTT
CASSLESGRNTGELFF
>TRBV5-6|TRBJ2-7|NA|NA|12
TGTGCCAGCAGCTTGCAGGGGCAGGAGCAGTACTTC
CASSLQGQEQYF
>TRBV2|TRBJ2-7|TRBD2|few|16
TGTGCCAGCAGCTTAGGAACCCGGGACTACCGCTACGAGCAGTACTTC
CASSLGTRDYRYEQYF
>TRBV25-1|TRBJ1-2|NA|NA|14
TGTGCCAGCAGTTGGCCAGGAATCGACTATGGCTACACCTTC
CASSWPGIDYGYTF
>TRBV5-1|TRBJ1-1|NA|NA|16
TGCGCCAGCAGCTTGAGAGACGGAGGGTTAGGCACTGAAGCCTTCTTT
CASSLRDGGLGTEAFF
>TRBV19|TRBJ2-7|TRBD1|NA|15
TGTGCCAGTAGCCCAGGAACAGGGGTTTCCTACGAGCAGTACTTC
CASSPGTGVSYEQYF
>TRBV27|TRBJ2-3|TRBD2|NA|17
TGTGCCAGCAGTTTAAGGGTCGGGCTAGCGGGGACAGATACGCAGTATTTT
CASSLRVGLAGTDTQYF
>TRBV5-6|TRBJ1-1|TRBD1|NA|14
TGTGCCAGCAGCTTCCTGACAGGGGGCACTGAAGCTTTCTTT
CASSFLTGGTEAFF
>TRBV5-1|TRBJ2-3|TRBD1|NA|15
TGCGCCAGCAGCCGGACAGGCCACAGCACAGATACGCAGTATTTT
CASSRTGHSTDTQYF
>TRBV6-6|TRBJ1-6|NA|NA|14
TGTGCCAGCAGTACTAATTCCGATAATTCACCCCTCCACTTT
CASSTNSDNSPLHF
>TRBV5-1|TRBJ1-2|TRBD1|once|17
TGCGCCAGCAGCCCCTACGACGGACAGGGAGGGCCCTATGGCTACACCTTC
CASSPYDGQGGPYGYTF
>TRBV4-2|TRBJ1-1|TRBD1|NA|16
TGTGCCAGCAGCCAAGAGGTGGGACAGTTGAACACTGAAGCTTTCTTT
CASSQEVGQLNTEAFF
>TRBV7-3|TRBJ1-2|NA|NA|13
TGTGCCAGCAGCTTAAGGGGGGGCTATGGCTACACCTTC
CASSLRGGYGYTF
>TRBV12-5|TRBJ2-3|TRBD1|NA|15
TGTGCTAGTGGTTTGGGGACAGGGGTCACAGATACGCAGTATTTT
CASGLGTGVTDTQYF
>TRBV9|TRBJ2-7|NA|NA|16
TGTGCCAGCAGCCCGGGTGGGGGGAGCCGCACCTACGAGCAGTACTTC
CASSPGGGSRTYEQYF
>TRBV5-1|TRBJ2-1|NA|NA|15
TGCGCCAGCAGCTTGGGAGTTCCGGAGAACAATGAGCAGTTCTTC
CASSLGVPENNEQFF
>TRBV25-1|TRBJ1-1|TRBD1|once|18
TGTGCCAGCAGTGAATATGAGGGGACAGGGGGCGTTGGCACTGAAGCTTTCTTT
CASSEYEGTGGVGTEAFF
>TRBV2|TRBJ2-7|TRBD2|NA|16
TGTGCCAGCAGTCCCCCCGGGACTAGCGGGAGTTACGAGCAGTACTTC
CASSPPGTSGSYEQYF
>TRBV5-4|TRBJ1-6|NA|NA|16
TGTGCCAGCAGCCCGGGGGGGTACTCCTATAATTCACCCCTCCACTTT
CASSPGGYSYNSPLHF
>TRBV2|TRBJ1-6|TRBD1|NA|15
TGTGCCAGTGCCCCGACAGGGAATTATAATTCACCCCTCCACTTT
CASAPTGNYNSPLHF